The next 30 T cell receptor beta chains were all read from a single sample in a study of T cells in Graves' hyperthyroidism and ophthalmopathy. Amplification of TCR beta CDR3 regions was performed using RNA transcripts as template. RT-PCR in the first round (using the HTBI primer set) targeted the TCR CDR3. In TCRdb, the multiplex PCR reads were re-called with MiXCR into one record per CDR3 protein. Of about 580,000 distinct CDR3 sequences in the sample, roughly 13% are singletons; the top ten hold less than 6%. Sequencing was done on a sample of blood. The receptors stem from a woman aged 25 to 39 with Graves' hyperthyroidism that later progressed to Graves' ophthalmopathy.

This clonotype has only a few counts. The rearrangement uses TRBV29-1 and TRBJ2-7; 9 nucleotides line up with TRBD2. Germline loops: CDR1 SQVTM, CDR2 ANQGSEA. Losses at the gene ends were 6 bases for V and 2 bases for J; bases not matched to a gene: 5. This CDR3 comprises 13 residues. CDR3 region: CSVAPSGAYEQYF. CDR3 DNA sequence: TGCAGCGTGGCCCCTAGCGGGGCCTACGAGCAGTACTTC.

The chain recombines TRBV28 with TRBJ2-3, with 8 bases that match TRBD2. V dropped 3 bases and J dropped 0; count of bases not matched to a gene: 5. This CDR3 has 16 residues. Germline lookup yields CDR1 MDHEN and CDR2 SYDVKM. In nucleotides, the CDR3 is TGTGCCAGCAGTTTTAGCAGCGGGGGAAGCACAGATACGCAGTATTTT. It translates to CASSFSSGGSTDTQYF.

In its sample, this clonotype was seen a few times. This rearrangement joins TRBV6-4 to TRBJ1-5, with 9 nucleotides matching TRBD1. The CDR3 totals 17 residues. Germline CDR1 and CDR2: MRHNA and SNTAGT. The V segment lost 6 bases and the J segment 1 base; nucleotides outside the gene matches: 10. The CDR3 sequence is CASRVPGQGSSNQPQHF. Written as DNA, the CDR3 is TGTGCCAGCAGAGTCCCGGGACAGGGTTCGAGCAATCAGCCCCAGCATTTT.

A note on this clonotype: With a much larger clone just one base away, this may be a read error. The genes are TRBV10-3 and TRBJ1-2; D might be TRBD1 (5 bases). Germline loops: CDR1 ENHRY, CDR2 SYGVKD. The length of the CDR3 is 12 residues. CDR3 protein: CPIAGGNYGYTF. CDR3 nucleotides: TGTCCCATCGCCGGGGGGAACTATGGCTACACCTTC.

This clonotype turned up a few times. The CDR3 spells CSARAPVTDTQYF. DNA of the CDR3: TGCAGTGCTAGAGCCCCCGTCACAGATACGCAGTATTTT. The chain links TRBV20-1 to TRBJ2-3; D is uncertain. Germline assignment: CDR1 DFQATT and CDR2 SNEGSKA (reference sequence). V was pared by 1 base and J by 2 bases, with 7 bases between. The CDR3 is 13 amino acids.

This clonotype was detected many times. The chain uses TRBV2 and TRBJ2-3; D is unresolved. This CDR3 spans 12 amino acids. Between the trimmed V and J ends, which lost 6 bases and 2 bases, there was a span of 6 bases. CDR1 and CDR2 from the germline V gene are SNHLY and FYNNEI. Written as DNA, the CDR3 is TGTGCCAGCAGGGCTAACACAGATACGCAGTATTTT. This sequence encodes CASRANTDTQYF.

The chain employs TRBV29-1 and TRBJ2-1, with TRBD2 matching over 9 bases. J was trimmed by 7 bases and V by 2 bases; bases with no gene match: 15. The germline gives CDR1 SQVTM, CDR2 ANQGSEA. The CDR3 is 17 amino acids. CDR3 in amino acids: CSVEPAGGLARNNEQFF. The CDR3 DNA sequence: TGCAGCGTTGAACCCGCAGGGGGACTAGCCAGGAATAATGAGCAGTTCTTC.

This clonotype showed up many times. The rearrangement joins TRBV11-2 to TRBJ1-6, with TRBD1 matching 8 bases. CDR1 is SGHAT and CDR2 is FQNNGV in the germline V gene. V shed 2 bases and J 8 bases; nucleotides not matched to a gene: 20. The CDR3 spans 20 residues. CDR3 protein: CASSLNFLLGSGTGDSPLHF. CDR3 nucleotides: TGTGCCAGCAGCTTAAATTTTCTTTTGGGTTCGGGGACAGGAGATTCACCCCTCCACTTT.

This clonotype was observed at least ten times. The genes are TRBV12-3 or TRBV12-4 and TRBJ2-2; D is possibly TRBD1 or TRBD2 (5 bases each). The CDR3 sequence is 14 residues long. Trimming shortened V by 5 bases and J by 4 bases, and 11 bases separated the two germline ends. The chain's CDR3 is CASSRERGTGELFF. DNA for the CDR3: TGTGCCAGCAGTAGAGAGAGGGGCACCGGGGAGCTGTTTTTT.

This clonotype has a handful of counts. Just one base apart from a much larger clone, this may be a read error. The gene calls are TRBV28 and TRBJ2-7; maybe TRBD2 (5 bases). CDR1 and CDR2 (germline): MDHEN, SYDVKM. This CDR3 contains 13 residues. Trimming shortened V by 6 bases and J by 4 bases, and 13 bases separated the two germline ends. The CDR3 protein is CASRAADGYEQYF. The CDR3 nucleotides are TGTGCCAGCAGGGCAGCGGACGGATACGAGCAGTACTTC. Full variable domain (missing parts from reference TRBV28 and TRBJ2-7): DVKVTQSSRYLVKRTGEKVFLECVQDMDHENMFWYRQDPGLGLRLIYFSYDVKMKEKGDIPEGYSVSREKKERFSLILESASTNQTSMYLCASRAADGYEQYFGPGTRLTVT.

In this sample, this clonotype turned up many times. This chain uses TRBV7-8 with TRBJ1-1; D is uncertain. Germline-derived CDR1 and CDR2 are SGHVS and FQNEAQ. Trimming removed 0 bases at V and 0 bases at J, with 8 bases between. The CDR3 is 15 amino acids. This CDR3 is CASSLAGHMNTEAFF. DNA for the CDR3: TGTGCCAGCAGCTTAGCTGGCCACATGAACACTGAAGCTTTCTTT.

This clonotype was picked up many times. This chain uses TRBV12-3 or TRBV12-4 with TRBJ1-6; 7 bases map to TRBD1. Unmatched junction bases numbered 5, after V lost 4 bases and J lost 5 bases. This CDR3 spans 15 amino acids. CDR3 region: CASSYSGQNNSPLHF. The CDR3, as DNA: TGTGCCAGCAGTTATTCGGGACAGAATAATTCACCCCTCCACTTT.

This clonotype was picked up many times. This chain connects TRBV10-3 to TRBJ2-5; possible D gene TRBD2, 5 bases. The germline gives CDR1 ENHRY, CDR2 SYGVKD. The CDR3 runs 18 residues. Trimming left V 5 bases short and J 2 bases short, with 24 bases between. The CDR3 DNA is TGTGCCATCAGTTGGTCGGGCCCCAGGCGGGTGGATCAAGAGACCCAGTACTTC. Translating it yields CAISWSGPRRVDQETQYF.

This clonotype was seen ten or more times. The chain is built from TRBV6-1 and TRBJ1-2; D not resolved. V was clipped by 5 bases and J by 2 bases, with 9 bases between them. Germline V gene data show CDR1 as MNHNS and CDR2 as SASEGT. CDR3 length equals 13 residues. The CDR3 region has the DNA TGTGCCAGCAGTTACGGACGGAACTATGGCTACACCTTC. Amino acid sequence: CASSYGRNYGYTF.

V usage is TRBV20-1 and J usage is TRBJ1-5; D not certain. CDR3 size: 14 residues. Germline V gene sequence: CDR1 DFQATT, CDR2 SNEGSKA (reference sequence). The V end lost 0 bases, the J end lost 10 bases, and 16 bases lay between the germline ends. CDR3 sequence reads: CSARDEGGVGPQHF. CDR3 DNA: TGCAGTGCTAGAGACGAGGGAGGTGTAGGCCCCCAGCATTTT.

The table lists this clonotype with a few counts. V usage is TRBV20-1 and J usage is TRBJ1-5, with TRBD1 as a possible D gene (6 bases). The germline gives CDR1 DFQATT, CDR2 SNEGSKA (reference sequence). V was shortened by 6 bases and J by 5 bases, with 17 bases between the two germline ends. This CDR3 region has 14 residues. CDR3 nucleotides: TGCAGTGCCTTAACGGACAGCCCTTATCAGCCCCAGCATTTT. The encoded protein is CSALTDSPYQPQHF.

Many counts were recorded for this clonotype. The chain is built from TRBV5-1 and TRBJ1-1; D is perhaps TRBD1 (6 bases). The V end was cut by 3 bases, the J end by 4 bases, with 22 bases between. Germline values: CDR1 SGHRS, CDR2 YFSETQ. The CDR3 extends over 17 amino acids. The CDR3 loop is CASSSPGAWTLGTEAFF. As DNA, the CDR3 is TGCGCCAGCAGCTCGCCGGGGGCATGGACCTTGGGCACTGAAGCTTTCTTT.

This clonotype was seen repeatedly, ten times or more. The CDR3 nucleotides read TGTGCCAGCAGCGTAAGAGGTTTGAACACTGAAGCTTTCTTT. Its protein is CASSVRGLNTEAFF. J is TRBJ1-1 and V is TRBV9, with D hard to call. Trimming left V 1 base short and J 0 bases short, with 7 bases between. This CDR3 is 14 amino acids long. Germline assignment: CDR1 SGDLS and CDR2 YYNGEE.

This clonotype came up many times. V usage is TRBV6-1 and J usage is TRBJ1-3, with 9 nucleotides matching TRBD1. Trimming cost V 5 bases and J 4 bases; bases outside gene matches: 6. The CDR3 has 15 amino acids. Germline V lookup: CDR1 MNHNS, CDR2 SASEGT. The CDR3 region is CASSTRDRAGNTIYF. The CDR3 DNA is TGTGCCAGCAGTACCAGGGACAGGGCCGGAAACACCATATATTTT.

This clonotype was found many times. The CDR3 here is CASSLGSGQVDEAFF. The CDR3 DNA reads TGTGCCAGCAGCTTAGGATCGGGACAGGTCGATGAAGCTTTCTTT. The chain is built from TRBV13 and TRBJ1-1, with TRBD1 matching over 8 bases. This CDR3 has 15 residues. CDR1 and CDR2 from the germline V gene are PRHDT and FYEKMQ (reference sequence). Trimming removed 0 bases from V and 7 bases from J; junction bases left unmatched: 7.

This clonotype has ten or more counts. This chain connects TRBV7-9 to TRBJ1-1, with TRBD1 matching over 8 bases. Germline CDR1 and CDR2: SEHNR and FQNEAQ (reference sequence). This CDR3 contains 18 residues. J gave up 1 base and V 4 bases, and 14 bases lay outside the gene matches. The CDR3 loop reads CASSSTDRGRAQNTEAFF. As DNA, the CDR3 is TGTGCCAGCAGCTCTACCGACAGGGGAAGGGCCCAGAACACTGAAGCTTTCTTT.

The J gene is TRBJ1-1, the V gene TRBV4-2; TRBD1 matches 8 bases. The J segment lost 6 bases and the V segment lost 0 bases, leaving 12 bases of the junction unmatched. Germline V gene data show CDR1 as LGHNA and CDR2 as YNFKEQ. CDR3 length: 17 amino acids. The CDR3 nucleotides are TGTGCCAGCAGCCAAGATTATCGTACAGGGGGAAGGGCTGAAGCTTTCTTT. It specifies CASSQDYRTGGRAEAFF.

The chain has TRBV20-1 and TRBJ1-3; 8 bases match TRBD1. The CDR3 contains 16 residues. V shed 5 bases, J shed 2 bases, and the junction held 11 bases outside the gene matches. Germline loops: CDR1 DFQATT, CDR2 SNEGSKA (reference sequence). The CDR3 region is CSASDADRGTGNTIYF. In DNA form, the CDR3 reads TGCAGTGCTTCAGACGCCGACAGGGGCACTGGAAACACCATATATTTT.

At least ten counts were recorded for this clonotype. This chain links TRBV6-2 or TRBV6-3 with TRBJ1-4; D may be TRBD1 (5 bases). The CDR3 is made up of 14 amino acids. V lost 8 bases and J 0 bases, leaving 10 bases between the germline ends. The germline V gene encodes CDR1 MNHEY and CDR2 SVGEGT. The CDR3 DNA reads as TGTGCCAGCGGACGGACATCAACTAATGAAAAACTGTTTTTT. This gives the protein CASGRTSTNEKLFF.

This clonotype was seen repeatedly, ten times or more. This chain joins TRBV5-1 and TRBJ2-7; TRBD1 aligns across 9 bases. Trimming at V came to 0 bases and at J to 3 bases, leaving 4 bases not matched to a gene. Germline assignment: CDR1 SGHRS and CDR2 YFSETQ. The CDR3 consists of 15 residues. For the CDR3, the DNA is TGCGCCAGCAGCTTGGGCCCGGGACAGGGCTACGAGCAGTACTTC. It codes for CASSLGPGQGYEQYF.

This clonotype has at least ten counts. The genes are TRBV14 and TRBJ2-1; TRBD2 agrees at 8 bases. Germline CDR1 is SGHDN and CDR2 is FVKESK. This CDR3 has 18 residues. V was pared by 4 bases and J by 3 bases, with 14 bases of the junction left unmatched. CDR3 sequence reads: CASSPPRTSPWNYNEQFF. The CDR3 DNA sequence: TGTGCCAGCAGCCCCCCCCGGACTAGCCCCTGGAACTACAATGAGCAGTTCTTC.

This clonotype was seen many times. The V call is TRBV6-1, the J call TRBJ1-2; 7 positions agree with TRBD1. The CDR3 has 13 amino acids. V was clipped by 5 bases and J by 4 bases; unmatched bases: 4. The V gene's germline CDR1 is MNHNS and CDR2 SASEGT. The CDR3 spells CASSSRDSYGYTF. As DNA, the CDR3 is TGTGCCAGCAGTTCCCGGGACAGCTATGGCTACACCTTC.

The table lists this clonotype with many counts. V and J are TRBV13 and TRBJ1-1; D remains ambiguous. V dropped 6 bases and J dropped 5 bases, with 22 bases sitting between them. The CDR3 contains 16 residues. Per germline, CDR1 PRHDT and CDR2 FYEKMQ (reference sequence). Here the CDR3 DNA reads TGTGCCAGCAGTGCCCACGGGCTGGTGGTAAGGACTGAAGCTTTCTTT. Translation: CASSAHGLVVRTEAFF.

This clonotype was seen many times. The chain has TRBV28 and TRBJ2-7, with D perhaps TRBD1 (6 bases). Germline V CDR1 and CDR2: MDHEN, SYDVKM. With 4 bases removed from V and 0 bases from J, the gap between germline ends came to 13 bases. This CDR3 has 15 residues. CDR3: CASSSGGRDSYEQYF. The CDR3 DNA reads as TGTGCCAGCAGTTCTGGGGGCAGGGACTCCTACGAGCAGTACTTC.

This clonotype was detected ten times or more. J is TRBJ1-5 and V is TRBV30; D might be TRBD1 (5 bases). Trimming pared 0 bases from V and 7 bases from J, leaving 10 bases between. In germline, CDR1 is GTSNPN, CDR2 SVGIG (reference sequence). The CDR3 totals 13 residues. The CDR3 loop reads CAWSVQGGQPQHF. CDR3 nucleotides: TGTGCCTGGAGTGTTCAGGGAGGCCAGCCCCAGCATTTT.